These T cell receptor beta chains were read from a single sample in a study of Ad26.COV2.S vaccination and SARS-CoV-2 variants. The protocol was immunoSEQ multiplex PCR, while the TCRdb copy is restricted to in-frame clones and leaves out a portion. The sample carries fewer than 400,000 clones, about 89% recorded once. The sample was peripheral blood, taken in a trial of Ad26.COV2.S vaccine versus placebo. All receptors come from a person aged 18-65 years who received the Ad26.COV2.S COVID-19 vaccine or a placebo. Both conserved end residues are trimmed from each CDR3. Each record gives: CDR3 protein, J gene, V gene.

CDR3: ASSETGGAGNTIY
J: TRBJ1-3
V: TRBV2

CDR3: ASSPSRVLAGESPIYNEQF
J: TRBJ2-1
V: TRBV18

CDR3: ASSLYGQGNEQF
J: TRBJ2-1
V: TRBV7-3

CDR3: ASSLGTVQETQY
J: TRBJ2-5
V: TRBV14

CDR3: ASSLGTSGSNEQF
J: TRBJ2-1
V: TRBV5-1

CDR3: SASSGHEQY
J: TRBJ2-7
V: TRBV20-1

CDR3: ASSHTISADTQY
J: TRBJ2-3
V: TRBV10-1

CDR3: ASSIRGIPYEQY
J: TRBJ2-7
V: TRBV19

CDR3: ASKRGGTNTGELF
J: TRBJ2-2
V: TRBV19

CDR3: ASRRGLAGVNEQF
J: TRBJ2-1
V: TRBV6-5

CDR3: ASSLRTGDTEAF
J: TRBJ1-1
V: TRBV18

CDR3: ASSENGRTQY
J: TRBJ2-5
V: TRBV10-1

CDR3: ASSFGTSGSNEQF
J: TRBJ2-1
V: TRBV11-3

CDR3: ASSQLSGSIQETQY
J: TRBJ2-5
V: TRBV3-1/TRBV3-2

CDR3: ASSQGLAGGSNEQF
J: TRBJ2-1
V: TRBV4-1

CDR3: ASSESSPLH
J: TRBJ1-6
V: TRBV6-1

CDR3: ASSYFPGLAGSTDTQY
J: TRBJ2-3
V: TRBV6-2/TRBV6-3

CDR3: ASSFLTGGTGELF
J: TRBJ2-2
V: TRBV7-8

CDR3: ATSRDRGDTTYEQY
J: TRBJ2-7
V: TRBV15

CDR3: ASSSPTGTAETQY
J: TRBJ2-5
V: TRBV6-6

CDR3: AISERTSGSINEQF
J: TRBJ2-1
V: TRBV10-3

CDR3: ASSRQGRHTQY
J: TRBJ2-3
V: TRBV6-5

CDR3: ASSSQGAYNQPQH
J: TRBJ1-5
V: TRBV4-1